Detailed here is one T cell receptor beta chain. It lacks a known antigen. No base-level quality is on record; no much larger clone is a single base apart. High-throughput TCR beta sequencing profiled peripheral blood CD8+ and CD4+ T cells from healthy donors, Susac syndrome patients and multiple sclerosis patients. The Susac syndrome patients fulfilled recently defined diagnostic criteria for either definite or probable disease. Bulk CD8+ and CD4+ T cells were purified by magnetic negative isolation, whereas CD8+ TEMRA cells were enriched by FACS. Blood was drawn into EDTA tubes, processed within 24 hours, and PBMCs were isolated by density gradient centrifugation. PBMCs destined for TCR sequencing were cryopreserved in liquid nitrogen and later thawed in a 37 °C water bath. A purity of at least 90% was achieved for sorted or isolated CD4+, CD8+ and CD8+ TEMRA cells. This sample is drawn from a study of CD8 T cells in Susac syndrome (dated by TCRdb to the late 2010s). Background for the entire study: Of the Susac syndrome patients who were sequenced, more than five had clinically active disease and roughly 8 were in clinical remission. At the time of blood withdrawal, Susac syndrome patients were either therapy-naive, taking corticosteroids (with some also receiving IVIg), or on IVIg alone. Whether CD8+ T cell activation and differentiation in Susac syndrome was antigen driven was tested using repertoire sequencing. Clonality of the CD8+ T cell repertoire was compared between about a dozen healthy donors, approximately 14 Susac syndrome patients and roughly 16 multiple sclerosis patients.

The paper's findings and limits, for the study overall: Approximately 17 Susac-specific public clones were identified in the total CD8+ repertoire, and about 5 Susac-specific public clones were identified in the CD8+ TEMRA repertoire. Susac syndrome CD8+ repertoires showed clonal expansion, highest in CD8+ TEMRA cells and greater in clinically active than remitting patients. The number of individuals in the TCR sequencing and HLA analysis was acknowledged as relatively small.

RNA was extracted using the RNeasy kit, and roughly 0.5 to 1 microgram was reverse transcribed with random hexamers. The immunoSEQ multiplex PCR assay, covering 54 Vbeta and 13 Jbeta segments, was used to amplify TCR beta CDR3 regions. PCR amplification bias was corrected by using a synthetic template baseline for primer optimization and computational correction. Per the original workflow: Reads were annotated to V, D and J genes per IMGT and analyzed with immunoSEQ Analyzer, keeping only productive sequences. To calculate clonality, Shannon entropy was normalized by log2 of the number of productive unique sequences and then subtracted from one. For each patient and control, public and private clones were evaluated among the 100 most prevalent clones. Clones were defined as Susac-specific if absent from the healthy and MS cohorts, from 900 to 1,200 published viral clones and from other ImmuneACCESS disease sequences. Using fastp at Q25 and MiXCR, TCRdb reprocessed the public reads and kept productive beta chains. Entries that share a CDR3 protein sequence are merged under the most common genes and DNA. The V and J calls were not made by the authors but by TCRdb's processing. The sample yields fewer than 80,000 distinct CDR3 sequences; roughly 94% were counted once. Jointly, the top ten make up over 0.45% of the sample.

The TCR comes from a human donor with Susac syndrome. The sequenced material came from CD8+ T cells from PBMCs.

The CDR3 has the sequence CASSLRDFQDEQYF. The nucleotides are TGTGCCAGCAGTCTCCGGGACTTTCAGGACGAGCAGTACTTC. The chain links TRBV6-5 with TRBJ2-7, and TRBD2 may be the D gene, going by 6 matching bases. The CDR3 measures 14 amino acids from cysteine to phenylalanine. Just the 42-base CDR3 DNA is kept, in frame starting at base 1. The germline V gene encodes CDR1 MNHEY and CDR2 SVGAGI. The trim is 5 bases for V and 5 bases for J, with a gap of 16 bases between the germline ends.